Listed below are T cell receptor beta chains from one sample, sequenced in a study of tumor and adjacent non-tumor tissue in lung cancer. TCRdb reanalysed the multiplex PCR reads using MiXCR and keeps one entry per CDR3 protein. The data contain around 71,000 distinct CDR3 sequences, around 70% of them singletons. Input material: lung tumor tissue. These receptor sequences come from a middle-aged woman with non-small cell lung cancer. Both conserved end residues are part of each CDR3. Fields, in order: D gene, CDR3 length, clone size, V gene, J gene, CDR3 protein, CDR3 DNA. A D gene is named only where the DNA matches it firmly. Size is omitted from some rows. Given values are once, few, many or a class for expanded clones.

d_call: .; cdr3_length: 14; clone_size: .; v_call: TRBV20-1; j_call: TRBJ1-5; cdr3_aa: CSASAQRDNQLQHF; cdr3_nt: TGCAGTGCTAGCGCACAACGCGACAATCAGCTCCAGCATTTT
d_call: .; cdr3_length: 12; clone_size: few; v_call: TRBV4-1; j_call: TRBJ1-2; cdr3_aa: CASSQRVHGYTF; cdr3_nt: TGCGCCAGCAGTCAACGAGTTCATGGCTACACCTTC
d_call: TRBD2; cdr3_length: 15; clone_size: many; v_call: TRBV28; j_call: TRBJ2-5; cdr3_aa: CASSPALAGGTAKYF; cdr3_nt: TGTGCCAGCAGCCCCGCTTTAGCGGGGGGAACCGCAAAGTACTTC
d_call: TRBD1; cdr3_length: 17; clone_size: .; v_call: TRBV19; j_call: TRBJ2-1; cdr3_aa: CASSSDRATSSYNDQFF; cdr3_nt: TGTGCCAGTAGCTCCGACAGGGCAACGAGCTCCTACAATGATCAGTTCTTC
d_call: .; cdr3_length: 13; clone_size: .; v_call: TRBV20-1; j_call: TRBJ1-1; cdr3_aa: CSACSRGGREAFF; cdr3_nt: TGCAGTGCATGCAGCAGAGGGGGAAGGGAAGCTTTCTTT
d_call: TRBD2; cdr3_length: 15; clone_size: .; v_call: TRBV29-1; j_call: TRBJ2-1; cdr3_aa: CSVHVTIGGGNEQFF; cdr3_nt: TGCAGCGTTCACGTCACGATCGGGGGGGGCAATGAGCAGTTCTTC
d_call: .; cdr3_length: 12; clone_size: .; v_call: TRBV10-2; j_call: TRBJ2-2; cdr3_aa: CASNRSVGELFF; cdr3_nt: TGCGCCAGCAACCGTTCAGTGGGGGAGCTGTTTTTT
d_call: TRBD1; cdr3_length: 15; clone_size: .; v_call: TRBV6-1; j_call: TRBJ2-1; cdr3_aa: CASSAGQGERDEQFF; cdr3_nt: TGTGCCAGCAGTGCTGGACAGGGGGAGAGAGATGAGCAATTCTTT
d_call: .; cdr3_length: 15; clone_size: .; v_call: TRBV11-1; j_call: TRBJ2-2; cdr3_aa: CARSSRAIGAGELFF; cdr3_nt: TGTGCCCGCAGCTCCCGGGCAATAGGAGCAGGGGAGTTGTTTTTT
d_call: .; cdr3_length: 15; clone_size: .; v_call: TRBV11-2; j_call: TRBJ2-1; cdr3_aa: CSSSLGVGSYNEQFF; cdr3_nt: TGCTCCAGCAGCCTTGGCGTAGGTTCCTACAATGAGCAGTTCTTC
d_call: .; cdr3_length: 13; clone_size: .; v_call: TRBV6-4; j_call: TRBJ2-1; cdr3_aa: CASGDSNLGEQFF; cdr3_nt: TGTGCCAGCGGTGACTCGAATTTGGGGGAGCAGTTCTTC
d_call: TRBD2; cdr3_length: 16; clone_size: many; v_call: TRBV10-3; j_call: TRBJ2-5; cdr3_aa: CASGLAGGRGQETQYF; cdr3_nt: TGTGCCTCCGGACTAGCGGGAGGGAGAGGTCAAGAGACCCAGTACTTC
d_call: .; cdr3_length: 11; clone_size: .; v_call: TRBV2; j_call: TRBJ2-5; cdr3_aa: CASTKSETQYF; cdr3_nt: TGTGCCAGCACCAAGTCCGAGACCCAGTACTTC
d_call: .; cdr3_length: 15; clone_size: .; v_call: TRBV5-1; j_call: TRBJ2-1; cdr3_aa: CASRSGSYSYHEQFF; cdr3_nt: TGTGCCAGCAGGTCCGGGTCTTACTCCTACCATGAGCAGTTCTTC
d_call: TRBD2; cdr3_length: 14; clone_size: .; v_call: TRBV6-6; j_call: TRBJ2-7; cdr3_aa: CASRGTSGSDEQYF; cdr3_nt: TGTGCAAGCAGGGGAACTAGCGGGAGTGACGAACAGTACTTC
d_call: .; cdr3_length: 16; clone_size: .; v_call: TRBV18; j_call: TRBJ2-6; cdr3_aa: CASSPPGGTGANVLTF; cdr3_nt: TGTGCCAGCTCACCGCCAGGGGGGACTGGGGCCAACGTCCTGACTTTC
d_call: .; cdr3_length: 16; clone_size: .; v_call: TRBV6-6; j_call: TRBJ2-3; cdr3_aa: CAAYSQDGGGTDTQYF; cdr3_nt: TGTGCCGCCTACTCGCAGGATGGGGGTGGCACAGATACGCAATATTTT
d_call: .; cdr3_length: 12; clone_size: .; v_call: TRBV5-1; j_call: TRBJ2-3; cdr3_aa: CTSSWARDAQYF; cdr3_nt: TGCACCAGCAGCTGGGCCAGAGATGCGCAGTATTTT
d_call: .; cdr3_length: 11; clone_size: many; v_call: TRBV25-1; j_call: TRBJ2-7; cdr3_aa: CASKGVHEQYF; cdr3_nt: TGTGCCAGCAAAGGGGTCCACGAGCAGTACTTC
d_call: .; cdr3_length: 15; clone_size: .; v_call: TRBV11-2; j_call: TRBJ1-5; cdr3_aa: CVSSSKGAPNQPQHF; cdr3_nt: TGTGTCAGCAGCTCCAAAGGGGCACCCAATCAGCCCCAGCATTTT
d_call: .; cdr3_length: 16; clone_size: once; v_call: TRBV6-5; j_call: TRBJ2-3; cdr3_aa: CTGSYGPGSGTDTQYF; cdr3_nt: TGTACCGGCAGCTACGGGCCCGGATCTGGGACAGATACGCAGTATTTT
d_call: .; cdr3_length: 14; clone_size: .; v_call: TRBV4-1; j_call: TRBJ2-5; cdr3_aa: CASSQVRGWGSQYF; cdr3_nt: TGCGCCAGCAGCCAAGTACGTGGGTGGGGGAGCCAGTACTTC
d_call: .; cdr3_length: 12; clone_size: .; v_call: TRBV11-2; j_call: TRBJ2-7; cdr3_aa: CAIGGSSYKQYF; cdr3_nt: TGTGCCATCGGTGGGAGCTCCTACAAGCAGTACTTC
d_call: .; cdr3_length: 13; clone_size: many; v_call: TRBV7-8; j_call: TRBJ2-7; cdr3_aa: CASSLGVSYEQYF; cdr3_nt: TGTGCCAGCAGCTTGGGCGTTTCCTACGAGCAGTACTTC
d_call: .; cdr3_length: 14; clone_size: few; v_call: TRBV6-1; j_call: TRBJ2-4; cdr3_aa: CVSSERGLWGIQYF; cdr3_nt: TGTGTCAGCAGTGAAAGAGGCCTTTGGGGCATTCAATACTTC
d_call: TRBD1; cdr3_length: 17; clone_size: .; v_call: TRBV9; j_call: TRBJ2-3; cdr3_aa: CASSPISGQAIGDTQYF; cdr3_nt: TGTGCCAGCAGCCCTATTTCGGGACAGGCTATTGGAGATACGCAGTATTTT
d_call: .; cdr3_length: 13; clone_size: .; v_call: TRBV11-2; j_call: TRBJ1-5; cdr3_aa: CASSFDRNQLQHF; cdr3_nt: TGTGCCAGCAGCTTTGACAGAAACCAGCTCCAGCATTTT
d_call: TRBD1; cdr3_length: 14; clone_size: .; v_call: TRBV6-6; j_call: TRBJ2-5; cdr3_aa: CASHGTGLQETQYF; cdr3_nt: TGTGCCAGCCATGGGACAGGGCTCCAAGAGACCCAGTACTTC